This T cell receptor beta chain was retrieved from a study of cytomegalovirus exposure and HLA in healthy donors. Overall study results and limits: Based on reports, TCR beta sequences accurately predicted HLA-A and HLA-B alleles for most subjects.

Researchers ran the PCR with 60 Vbeta and 13 Jbeta primers. TCRdb keeps only in-frame clones here, not all; method: immunoSEQ multiplex PCR. The sample lists 100,000 to 150,000 clones; approximately 82% were seen once. Unrecorded immune exposure was likely among donors, who were nominally healthy when sampled. Trimming left V 5 bases short and J 5 bases short, with 9 bases between. The germline gives CDR1 SNHLY, CDR2 FYNNEI. The CDR3 runs to 13 residues. Details on this clone: Its target is unknown.

The sample comprised PBMCs. The TCR was taken from a female donor in good health and CMV-seronegative. J is TRBJ2-2 and V is TRBV2, with D possibly TRBD1 on 5 matching bases. The CDR3 region has the DNA TGTGCCAGCAGTCCGCGACAGACCGGGGAGCTGTTTTTT. It specifies CASSPRQTGELFF.